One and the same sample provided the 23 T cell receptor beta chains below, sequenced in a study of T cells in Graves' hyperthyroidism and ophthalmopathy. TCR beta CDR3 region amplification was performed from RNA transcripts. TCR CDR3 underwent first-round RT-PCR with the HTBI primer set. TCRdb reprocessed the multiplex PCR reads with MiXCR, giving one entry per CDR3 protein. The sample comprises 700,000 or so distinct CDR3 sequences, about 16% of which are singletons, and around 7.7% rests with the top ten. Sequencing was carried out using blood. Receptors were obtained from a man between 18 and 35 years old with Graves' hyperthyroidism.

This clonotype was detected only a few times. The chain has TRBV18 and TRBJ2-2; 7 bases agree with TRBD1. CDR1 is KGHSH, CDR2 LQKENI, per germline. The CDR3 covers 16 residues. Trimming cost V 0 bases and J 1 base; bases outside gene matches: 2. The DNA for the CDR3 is TGTGCCAGCTCACCACCCGGACAGGTGAACACCGGGGAGCTGTTTTTT. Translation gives CASSPPGQVNTGELFF.

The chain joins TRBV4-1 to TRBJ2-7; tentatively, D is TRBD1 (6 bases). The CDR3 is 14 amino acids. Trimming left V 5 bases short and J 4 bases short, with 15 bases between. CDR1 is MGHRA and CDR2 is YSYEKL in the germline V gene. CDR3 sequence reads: CASSGKPGQYEQYF. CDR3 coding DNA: TGCGCCAGCAGCGGAAAACCGGGACAATACGAGCAGTACTTC.

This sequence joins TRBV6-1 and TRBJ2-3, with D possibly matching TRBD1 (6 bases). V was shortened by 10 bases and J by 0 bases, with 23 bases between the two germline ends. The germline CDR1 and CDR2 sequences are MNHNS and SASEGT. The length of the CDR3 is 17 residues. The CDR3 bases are TGTGCCACGTTCGAAGGACAGCTTCTTTCTAGCACAGATACGCAGTATTTT. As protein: CATFEGQLLSSTDTQYF.

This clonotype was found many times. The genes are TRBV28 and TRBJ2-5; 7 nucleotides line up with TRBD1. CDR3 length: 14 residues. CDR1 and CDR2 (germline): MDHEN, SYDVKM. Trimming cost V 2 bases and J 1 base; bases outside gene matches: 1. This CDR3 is CASSLTGAQETQYF. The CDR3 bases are TGTGCCAGCAGTTTAACAGGGGCCCAAGAGACCCAGTACTTC.

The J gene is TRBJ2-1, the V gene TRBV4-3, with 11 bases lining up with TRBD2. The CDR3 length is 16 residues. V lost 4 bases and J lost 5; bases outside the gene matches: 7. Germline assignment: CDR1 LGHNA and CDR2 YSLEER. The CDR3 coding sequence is TGCGCCAGCAGCCTTCGGCCTAGCGGGAGGAACAATGAGCAGTTCTTC. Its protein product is CASSLRPSGRNNEQFF.

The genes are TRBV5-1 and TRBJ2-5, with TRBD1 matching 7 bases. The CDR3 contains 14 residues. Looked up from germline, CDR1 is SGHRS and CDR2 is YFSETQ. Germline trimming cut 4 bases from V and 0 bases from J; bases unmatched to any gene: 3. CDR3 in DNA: TGCGCCAGCAGCCCAGGGACAGACCAAGAGACCCAGTACTTC. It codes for CASSPGTDQETQYF.

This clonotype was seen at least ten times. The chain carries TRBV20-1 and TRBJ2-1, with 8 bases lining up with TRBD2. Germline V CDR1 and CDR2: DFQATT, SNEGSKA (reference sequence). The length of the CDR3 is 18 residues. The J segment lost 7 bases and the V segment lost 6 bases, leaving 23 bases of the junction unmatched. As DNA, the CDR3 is TGCAGTGCCGATACAAGATTATTAGCGGGAATAGACCGGAATGAGCAGTTCTTC. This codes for CSADTRLLAGIDRNEQFF.

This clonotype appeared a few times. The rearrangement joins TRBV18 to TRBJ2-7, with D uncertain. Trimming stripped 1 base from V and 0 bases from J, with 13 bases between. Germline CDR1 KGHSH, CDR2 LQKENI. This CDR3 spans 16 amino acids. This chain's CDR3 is CASSPRNRLSSYEQYF. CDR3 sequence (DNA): TGTGCCAGCTCACCACGTAACCGACTGAGCTCCTACGAGCAGTACTTC.

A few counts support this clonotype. The CDR3 DNA reads TGCAGCGTTGATTGGCAGAACTATGGCTACACCTTC. Its translation: CSVDWQNYGYTF. V is TRBV29-1 and J is TRBJ1-2; D is uncertain. This CDR3 region has 12 residues. V was trimmed by 3 bases and J by 2 bases, leaving 7 bases between them. Germline CDR1 SQVTM, CDR2 ANQGSEA.

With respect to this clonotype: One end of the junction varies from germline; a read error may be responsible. CDR3 sequence (DNA): TGTGCCGGCAGCGTAGCTACGAACACCCCGGGGACAGATACGCAGTATTTT. It yields the protein CAGSVATNTPGTDTQYF. This chain connects TRBV9 to TRBJ2-3, with D possibly being TRBD2 (5 bases). CDR1 SGDLS and CDR2 YYNGEE come from the germline V gene. This CDR3 contains 17 residues.

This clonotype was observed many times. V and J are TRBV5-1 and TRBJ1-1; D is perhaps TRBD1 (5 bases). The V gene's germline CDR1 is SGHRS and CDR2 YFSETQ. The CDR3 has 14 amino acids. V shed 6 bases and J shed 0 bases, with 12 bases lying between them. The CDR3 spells CASTQTEMNTEAFF. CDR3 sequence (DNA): TGCGCCAGCACCCAGACAGAGATGAACACTGAAGCTTTCTTT. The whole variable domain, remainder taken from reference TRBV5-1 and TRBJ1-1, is KAGVTQTPRYLIKTRGQQVTLSCSPISGHRSVSWYQQTPGQGLQFLFEYFSETQRNKGNFPGRFSGRQFSNSRSEMNVSTLELGDSALYLCASTQTEMNTEAFFGQGTRLTVV.

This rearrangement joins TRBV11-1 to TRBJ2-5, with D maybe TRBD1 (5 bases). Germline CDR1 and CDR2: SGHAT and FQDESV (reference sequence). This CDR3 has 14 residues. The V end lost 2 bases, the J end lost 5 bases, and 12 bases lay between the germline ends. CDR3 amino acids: CASSLPAGAETQYF. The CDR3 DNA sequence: TGTGCCAGCAGCTTACCGGCTGGGGCGGAGACCCAGTACTTC.

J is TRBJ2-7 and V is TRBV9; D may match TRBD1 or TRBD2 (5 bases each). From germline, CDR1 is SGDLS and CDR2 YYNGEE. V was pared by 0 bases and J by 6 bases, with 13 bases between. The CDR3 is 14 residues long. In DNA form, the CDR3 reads TGTGCCAGCAGCGTAGCTGCCAGGGCGGGCGAGCAGTACTTC. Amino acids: CASSVAARAGEQYF.

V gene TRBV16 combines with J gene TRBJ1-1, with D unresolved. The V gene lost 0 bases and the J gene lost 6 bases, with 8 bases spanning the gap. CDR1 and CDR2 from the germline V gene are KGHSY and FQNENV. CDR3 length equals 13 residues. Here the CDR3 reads CASSQSTSSEAFF. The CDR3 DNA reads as TGTGCCAGCAGCCAATCGACCTCTTCTGAAGCTTTCTTT. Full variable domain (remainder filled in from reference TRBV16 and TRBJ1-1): GEEVAQTPKHLVRGEGQKAKLYCAPIKGHSYVFWYQQVLKNEFKFLISFQNENVFDETGMPKERFSAKCLPNSPCSLEIQATKLEDSAVYFCASSQSTSSEAFFGQGTRLTVV.

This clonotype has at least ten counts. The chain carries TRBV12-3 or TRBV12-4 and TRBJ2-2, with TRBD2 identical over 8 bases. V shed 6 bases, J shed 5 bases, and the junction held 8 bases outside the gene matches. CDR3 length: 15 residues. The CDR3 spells CASRTSSGRTGELFF. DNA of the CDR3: TGTGCCAGCAGGACTTCGAGCGGGAGAACCGGGGAGCTGTTTTTT.

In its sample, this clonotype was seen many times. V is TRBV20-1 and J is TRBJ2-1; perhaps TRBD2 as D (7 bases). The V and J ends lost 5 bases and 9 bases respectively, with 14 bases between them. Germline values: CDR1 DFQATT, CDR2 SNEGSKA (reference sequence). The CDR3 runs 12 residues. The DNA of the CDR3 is TGCAGTGCTGGTCGCGGGGGCGGTGAGCAGTTCTTC. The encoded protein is CSAGRGGGEQFF.

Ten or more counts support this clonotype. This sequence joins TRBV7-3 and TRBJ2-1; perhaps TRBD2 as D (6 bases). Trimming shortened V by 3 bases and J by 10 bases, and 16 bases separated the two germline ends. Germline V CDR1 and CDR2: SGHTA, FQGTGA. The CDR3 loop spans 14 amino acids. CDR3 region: CASSFSEGGGEQFF. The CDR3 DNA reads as TGTGCCAGCAGCTTCTCAGAGGGAGGCGGCGAGCAGTTCTTC.

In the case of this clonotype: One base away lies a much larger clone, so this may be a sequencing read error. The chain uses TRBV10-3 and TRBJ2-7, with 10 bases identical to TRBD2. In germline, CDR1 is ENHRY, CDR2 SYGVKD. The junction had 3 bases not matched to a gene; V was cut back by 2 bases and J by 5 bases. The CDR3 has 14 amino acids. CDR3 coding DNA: TGTGCCATCAGTGAGCCTAGCGGGAGCCACGAGCAGTACTTC. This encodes CAISEPSGSHEQYF.

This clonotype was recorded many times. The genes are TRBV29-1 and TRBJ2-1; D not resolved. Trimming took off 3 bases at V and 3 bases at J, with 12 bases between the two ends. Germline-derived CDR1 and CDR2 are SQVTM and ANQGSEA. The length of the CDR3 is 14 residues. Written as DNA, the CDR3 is TGCAGCGTTGATGGCGTCGCCCTCTACAATGAGCAGTTCTTC. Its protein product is CSVDGVALYNEQFF.

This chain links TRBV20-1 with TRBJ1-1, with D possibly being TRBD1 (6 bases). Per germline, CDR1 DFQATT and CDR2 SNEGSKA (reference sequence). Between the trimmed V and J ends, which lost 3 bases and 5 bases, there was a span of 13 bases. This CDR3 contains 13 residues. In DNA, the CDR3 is TGCAGTGCTAGGTTACAGGGCTTGACTGAAGCTTTCTTT. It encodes CSARLQGLTEAFF.

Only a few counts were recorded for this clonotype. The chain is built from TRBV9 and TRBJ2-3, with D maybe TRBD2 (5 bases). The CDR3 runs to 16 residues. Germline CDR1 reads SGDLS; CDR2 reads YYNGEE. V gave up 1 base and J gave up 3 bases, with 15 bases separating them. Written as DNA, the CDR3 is TGTGCCAGCAGCGTATCTGGCGGGCAGAGGACAGATACGCAGTATTTT. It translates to CASSVSGGQRTDTQYF.

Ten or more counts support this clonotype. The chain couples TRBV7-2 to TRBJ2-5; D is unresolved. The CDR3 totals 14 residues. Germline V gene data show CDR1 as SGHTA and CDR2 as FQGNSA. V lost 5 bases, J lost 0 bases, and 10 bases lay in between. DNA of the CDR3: TGTGCCAGCAGCGCTTCGTTATACCAAGAGACCCAGTACTTC. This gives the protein CASSASLYQETQYF.

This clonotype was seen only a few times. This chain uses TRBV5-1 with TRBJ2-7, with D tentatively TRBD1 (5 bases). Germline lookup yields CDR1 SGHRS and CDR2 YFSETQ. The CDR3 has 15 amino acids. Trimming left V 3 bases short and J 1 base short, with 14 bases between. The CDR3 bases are TGCGCCAGCAGCTCGTGGGCAGGGTCGTCCTACGAGCAGTACTTC. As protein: CASSSWAGSSYEQYF.